This record covers a single T cell receptor beta chain. What it recognizes is unknown. This record belongs to a study of shared clonotypes between healthy human individuals. General study points: For naive CD4 cells, roughly 4.6% of clonotypes were shared across a few donors. Clonotypes shared by all four sorted-subset donors had higher generation probabilities than non-shared clonotypes.

The assay was immunoSEQ multiplex PCR, and TCRdb's table has in-frame clones only and misses some. The sample contains under 150,000 clones, about 63% of which appear only once. Trimming pared 4 bases from V and 6 bases from J, leaving 18 bases between. The CDR3 is made up of 16 amino acids. Per the germline V gene, CDR1 is MGHDK and CDR2 is SYGVNS. Healthy and HIV-negative, the adult donors had no recent acute infections or vaccinations. Input material: memory CD8+ T cells sorted from blood. The subset: CD45RO+ cells pooled with CCR7-negative TemRA cells. The source of this sequence is a woman aged 30 to 39 in good health. J is TRBJ2-2 and V is TRBV25-1; possibly TRBD1 for D (5 bases). CDR3 region: CASSVQGALLAGELFF. CDR3 coding DNA: TGTGCCAGCAGTGTCCAGGGTGCCCTTTTGGCCGGGGAGCTGTTTTTT.